This T cell receptor beta chain was recovered during a study of response to subunit inactivated influenza vaccine. Using its own MiXCR run on the RT-PCR reads, TCRdb lists one record per CDR3 protein. The data hold roughly 500,000 distinct CDR3 sequences, with 16% observed a single time. With respect to this clonotype: Its antigen is as yet unknown.

Study-wide results and caveats: A suggestion made by the authors is that each seasonal influenza vaccination recruits few new T cells.

V was pared by 2 bases and J by 0 bases, with 12 bases between. The length of the CDR3 is 16 residues. Germline V CDR1 and CDR2: MNHEY, SVGAGI. Sequencing used CD4+ T cells sorted from PBMCs, obtained less than 30 months after vaccination. This clonotype was obtained from a man between 45 and 75 years old who received an inactivated influenza vaccine. The rearrangement joins TRBV6-5 to TRBJ2-3; unclear D gene. In DNA, the CDR3 is TGTGCCAGCAGTTACCCGAGTATTATAAGCACAGATACGCAGTATTTT. It is translated as CASSYPSIISTDTQYF.